The 27 T cell receptor beta chains below were found in one sample sequenced in a study of cytomegalovirus exposure and HLA in healthy donors. The protocol was immunoSEQ multiplex PCR, while the TCRdb copy is restricted to in-frame clones and leaves out a portion. The sample contains 90,000 to 110,000 clones, about 88% of which appear only once. The sequenced sample was PBMCs. The receptors were sampled from a woman aged 18-29 years in good health and CMV-seronegative.

The rearrangement uses TRBV4-1 and TRBJ2-7; TRBD2 matches 7 bases. Germline V gene lookup returns CDR1 MGHRA and CDR2 YSYEKL. The junction had 9 bases not matched to a gene; V was cut back by 0 bases and J by 4 bases. The CDR3 covers 16 residues. CDR3 nucleotide sequence: TGCGCCAGCAGCCAAGATTCACCGGGGGGTCGGTACGAGCAGTACTTC. Translated: CASSQDSPGGRYEQYF.

The chain has TRBV29-1 and TRBJ1-2; a weak D match, TRBD1 (5 bases). Between the trimmed V and J ends, which lost 4 bases and 5 bases, there was a span of 14 bases. This CDR3 region has 13 residues. CDR1 is SQVTM, CDR2 ANQGSEA, per germline. The CDR3 DNA is TGCAGCGTTGTTTGGGGGGAATGGTATGGCTACACCTTC. This translates into CSVVWGEWYGYTF.

The chain has TRBV5-4 and TRBJ1-2; the match to TRBD1 covers 9 bases. The germline V gene encodes CDR1 SGHNT and CDR2 YYREEE (reference sequence). The CDR3 totals 14 residues. Trimming cost V 5 bases and J 5 bases; bases outside gene matches: 7. The CDR3 sequence: CASSTPGQGYGYTF. CDR3 coding DNA: TGTGCCAGCAGTACTCCGGGACAGGGATATGGCTACACCTTC.

The chain links TRBV30 to TRBJ2-7; D might be TRBD2 (5 bases). Germline V gene sequence: CDR1 GTSNPN, CDR2 SVGIG (reference sequence). The CDR3 runs to 18 residues. Trimming pared 0 bases from V and 3 bases from J, leaving 24 bases between. The CDR3 coding sequence is TGTGCCTGGAGTGTAGGGCTGCGCAGCACCGAGGGAAACTACGAGCAGTACTTC. It encodes CAWSVGLRSTEGNYEQYF.

V is TRBV7-9 and J is TRBJ1-2; no clear D gene. Germline values: CDR1 SEHNR, CDR2 FQNEAQ (reference sequence). The CDR3 is made up of 14 amino acids. V was clipped by 1 base and J by 4 bases, with 10 bases between them. CDR3 DNA: TGTGCCAGCAGCTTAGGGAGTTCCGGCTATGGCTACACCTTC. This sequence encodes CASSLGSSGYGYTF.

This clone was seen once. This chain joins TRBV5-1 and TRBJ2-1, with D possibly TRBD2 on 6 matching bases. CDR1 is SGHRS and CDR2 is YFSETQ in the germline V gene. Trimming pared 4 bases from V and 0 bases from J, leaving 8 bases between. CDR3 size: 14 residues. The CDR3 loop reads CASSPGSSYNEQFF. CDR3 coding DNA: TGCGCCAGCAGCCCCGGGAGCTCCTACAATGAGCAGTTCTTC.

This clone was counted once. Other nucleotide sequences from this sample produce the same CDR3. This sequence joins TRBV28 and TRBJ2-1, with D unresolved. Germline V gives CDR1 MDHEN, CDR2 SYDVKM. This CDR3 has 11 residues. The V end lost 3 bases, the J end lost 6 bases, and 3 bases lay between the germline ends. CDR3 in amino acids: CASSFSNEQFF. CDR3 in DNA: TGTGCCAGCAGTTTCAGCAATGAGCAGTTCTTC.

V gene TRBV9 combines with J gene TRBJ2-2; D is perhaps TRBD2 (6 bases). Germline V gene lookup returns CDR1 SGDLS and CDR2 YYNGEE. V was shortened by 4 bases and J by 9 bases, with 16 bases between the two germline ends. This CDR3 comprises 14 residues. The CDR3 DNA reads TGTGCCAGCAGCCAGACTAGTCCAGCGTGGGAGCTGTTTTTT. Its protein product is CASSQTSPAWELFF.

The chain is built from TRBV2 and TRBJ2-1, with 7 bases identical to TRBD1. Germline CDR1 and CDR2: SNHLY and FYNNEI. The CDR3 has 15 residues. J gave up 6 bases and V 3 bases, and 8 bases lay outside the gene matches. Written as DNA, the CDR3 is TGTGCCAGCAGTGATGACAGGGTCGGCCGCAATGAGCAGTTCTTC. It translates to CASSDDRVGRNEQFF.

This rearrangement joins TRBV27 to TRBJ1-2; 9 nucleotides match TRBD1. Trimming removed 6 bases from V and 6 bases from J; junction bases left unmatched: 8. CDR1 is MNHEY and CDR2 is SMNVEV in the germline V gene (reference sequence). There are 14 residues in the CDR3. CDR3 DNA: TGTGCCAGCAGATTAACAGGGGGCCGCGATGGCTACACCTTC. It codes for CASRLTGGRDGYTF.

The rearrangement joins TRBV5-1 to TRBJ1-1, with unresolved D. CDR1 and CDR2 (germline): SGHRS, YFSETQ. The CDR3 contains 14 residues. Trimming stripped 1 base from V and 1 base from J, with 8 bases between. The CDR3 reads CASSLLEGNTEAFF. The CDR3 DNA sequence: TGCGCCAGCAGCTTGTTAGAGGGGAACACTGAAGCTTTCTTT.

This chain links TRBV11-1 with TRBJ2-3; 8 nucleotides agree with TRBD1. This CDR3 comprises 15 residues. In germline, CDR1 is SGHAT, CDR2 FQDESV (reference sequence). The V segment lost 5 bases and the J segment 2 bases; nucleotides outside the gene matches: 6. Here the CDR3 reads CASSMTGDNTDTQYF. Here the CDR3 DNA reads TGTGCCAGCAGCATGACAGGGGACAACACAGATACGCAGTATTTT.

As regards this clone: At one of its ends the junction is not consistent with the germline gene, which may arise from a read error. For the CDR3, the DNA is TGTGCCAGCAGTGGGACTTCAGGGGGCGCGGGGTACCTCAATACATTTTTT. Protein: CASSGTSGGAGYLNTFF. The chain joins TRBV28 to TRBJ2-3; TRBD1 matches 8 bases. The CDR3 covers 17 residues. CDR1 is MDHEN, CDR2 SYDVKM, per germline.

The V and J genes are TRBV28 and TRBJ1-1; no firm D call. Germline loops: CDR1 MDHEN, CDR2 SYDVKM. CDR3 length equals 13 residues. V lost 3 bases, J lost 10 bases, and 15 bases lay in between. The CDR3 DNA follows: TGTGCCAGCAGTTTTTACATGGGGAGTGGAGCTTTCTTT. It codes for CASSFYMGSGAFF.

The CDR3: CASSLSGDGSSYNEQFF. CDR3 nucleotide sequence: TGTGCCAGCAGTTTATCAGGGGACGGGAGCTCCTACAATGAGCAGTTCTTC. This chain uses TRBV27 with TRBJ2-1; tentatively, D is TRBD2 (6 bases). Trimming removed 0 bases from V and 0 bases from J, with 12 bases in between. The CDR3 length is 17 residues. The germline V gene has CDR1 MNHEY and CDR2 SMNVEV (reference sequence).

The chain couples TRBV6-5 to TRBJ2-7, with D hard to call. The V end lost 7 bases, the J end lost 0 bases, and 10 bases lay between the germline ends. CDR1 and CDR2 (germline): MNHEY, SVGAGI. The CDR3 runs to 13 residues. The CDR3 region has the DNA TGTGCCAGCACCGGCTGGAGCTCCTACGAGCAGTACTTC. This encodes CASTGWSSYEQYF.

The V and J genes are TRBV5-4 and TRBJ2-7; 10 nucleotides line up with TRBD2. Per the germline V gene, CDR1 is SGHNT and CDR2 is YYREEE (reference sequence). The CDR3 runs 16 residues. V dropped 4 bases and J dropped 3; count of bases not matched to a gene: 10. Here the CDR3 DNA reads TGTGCCAGCAGCCGCTCCCTAGCGGGGGACGTCTACGAGCAGTACTTC. Its protein product is CASSRSLAGDVYEQYF.

The chain joins TRBV30 to TRBJ1-3, with 8 bases fitting TRBD1. The V gene's germline CDR1 is GTSNPN and CDR2 SVGIG (reference sequence). Trimming cost V 3 bases and J 10 bases; bases outside gene matches: 11. The CDR3 has 14 residues. The CDR3 nucleotides are TGTGCCTGGAGCAGAGGACAGGGTCGACTAACCATATATTTT. It encodes CAWSRGQGRLTIYF. The whole variable domain, remainder taken from reference TRBV30 and TRBJ1-3, is SQTIHQWPATLVQPVGSPLSLECTVEGTSNPNLYWYRQAAGRGLQLLFYSVGIGQISSEVPQNLSASRPQDRQFILSSKKLLLSDSGFYLCAWSRGQGRLTIYFGEGSWLTVV.

J is TRBJ2-7 and V is TRBV19, with 10 bases lining up with TRBD1. This CDR3 is built from 13 residues. The ends lost 9 bases at V and 6 bases at J; junction bases unmatched: 8. CDR1 is LNHDA and CDR2 is SQIVND in the germline V gene (reference sequence). Here the CDR3 reads CASRQGARSEQYF. DNA for the CDR3: TGTGCCAGCAGACAGGGGGCGCGGAGCGAGCAGTACTTC. Full variable domain (rest looked up from reference TRBV19 and TRBJ2-7): DGGITQSPKYLFRKEGQNVTLSCEQNLNHDAMYWYRQDPGQGLRLIYYSQIVNDFQKGDIAEGYSVSREKKESFPLTVTSAQKNPTAFYLCASRQGARSEQYFGPGTRLTVT.

The chain recombines TRBV19 with TRBJ2-3; perhaps TRBD2 as D (6 bases). V was pared by 7 bases and J by 6 bases, with 17 bases between. The CDR3 has 14 residues. The germline V gene has CDR1 LNHDA and CDR2 SQIVND (reference sequence). The CDR3 DNA follows: TGTGCCAGTAAGCGGGCCTCCGGGGAGGATACGCAGTATTTT. This translates into CASKRASGEDTQYF.

This chain connects TRBV7-9 to TRBJ1-4; D gene unclear. The germline V and J ends were trimmed by 1 base and 8 bases, with 17 bases remaining between them. Per the germline V gene, CDR1 is SEHNR and CDR2 is FQNEAQ (reference sequence). The CDR3 length is 16 residues. The CDR3 reads CASSLGVGVGMEKLFF. The CDR3 DNA reads as TGTGCCAGCAGCTTAGGTGTCGGGGTAGGAATGGAAAAACTGTTTTTT.

V and J are TRBV27 and TRBJ2-1, with D possibly being TRBD2 (5 bases). Trimming removed 4 bases from V and 4 bases from J, with 14 bases in between. The CDR3 runs to 15 residues. Germline V lookup: CDR1 MNHEY, CDR2 SMNVEV (reference sequence). The CDR3 DNA sequence: TGTGCCAGCAGTTCAGGTGAGGGCCCTTACAATGAGCAGTTCTTC. The encoded protein is CASSSGEGPYNEQFF.

CDR3 bases: TGTGCCAGCACCCTCACGGGATCCGGCAATCAGCCCCAGCATTTT. Protein: CASTLTGSGNQPQHF. V usage is TRBV28 and J usage is TRBJ1-5, with unresolved D. This CDR3 is built from 15 residues. V lost 7 bases to trimming and J lost 2 bases, with 15 bases between them. Germline V gene data show CDR1 as MDHEN and CDR2 as SYDVKM.

The chain is built from TRBV10-3 and TRBJ1-1, with D uncertain. CDR3 length: 13 amino acids. Germline assignment: CDR1 ENHRY and CDR2 SYGVKD. Trimming took 0 bases from V and 8 from J, leaving 10 bases between them. CDR3 nucleotide sequence: TGTGCCATCAGTGAGTCAGCACGAGTCGAAGCTTTCTTT. It encodes CAISESARVEAFF.

Of note for this clone: The same CDR3 arises from other DNA sequences in this sample as well. In nucleotides, the CDR3 is TGTGCCAGCAGCCGGGACAGGGTAAGCTCCTACGAGCAGTACTTC. This sequence encodes CASSRDRVSSYEQYF. V usage is TRBV14 and J usage is TRBJ2-7; 9 bases match TRBD1. The CDR3 contains 15 residues. From germline, CDR1 is SGHDN and CDR2 FVKESK. V trimming: 4 bases; J trimming: 0 bases; junction bases outside the gene matches: 4. Full variable domain (outside the CDR3, taken from reference TRBV14 and TRBJ2-7): EAGVTQFPSHSVIEKGQTVTLRCDPISGHDNLYWYRRVMGKEIKFLLHFVKESKQDESGMPNNRFLAERTGGTYSTLKVQPAELEDSGVYFCASSRDRVSSYEQYFGPGTRLTVT.

V gene TRBV28 combines with J gene TRBJ1-5; 7 bases are a match to TRBD1. Looked up from germline, CDR1 is MDHEN and CDR2 is SYDVKM. The junction had 11 bases not matched to a gene; V was cut back by 6 bases and J by 0 bases. This CDR3 is 17 amino acids long. CDR3 sequence reads: CASSSLGDRDSNQPQHF. CDR3 DNA: TGTGCCAGCAGCTCCCTGGGTGACAGGGATAGCAATCAGCCCCAGCATTTT. The full variable domain, its missing parts supplied by reference TRBV28 and TRBJ1-5, is DVKVTQSSRYLVKRTGEKVFLECVQDMDHENMFWYRQDPGLGLRLIYFSYDVKMKEKGDIPEGYSVSREKKERFSLILESASTNQTSMYLCASSSLGDRDSNQPQHFGDGTRLSIL.

V is TRBV10-3 and J is TRBJ1-1; no clear D. The CDR3 runs 13 residues. Trimming pared 2 bases from V and 0 bases from J, leaving 4 bases between. The germline V gene has CDR1 ENHRY and CDR2 SYGVKD. This CDR3 reads CAISEGLNTEAFF. CDR3 nucleotide sequence: TGTGCCATCAGTGAGGGCCTGAACACTGAAGCTTTCTTT.